The clone carrying this TCR delta chain has a handful of counts. A much larger clone differs from this one at a single base, so this may be a read error. The sample originates from a study of gamma-delta T cells after stem cell transplantation. TCRdb fed the RT-PCR reads into CATT to redo clone calling. Here the sample spans approximately 3,000 delta-chain clones, approximately 5% being singletons. V lost 0 bases to trimming and J lost 0 bases; unmatched junction nucleotides: 29. Looked up from germline, CDR1 is GEAIGNYY and CDR2 is EKD. CDR3 length: 24 residues. The sequenced sample consisted of gamma-delta T cells. The rearrangement joins TRDV2 to TRDJ1; 8 nucleotides agree with TRDD3. This TCR derives from a human donor. It is not recorded whose cells these are; they may come from a transplant donor. CDR3 residues: CACDTVRSTTIRLGAAPYTDKLIF. CDR3 coding DNA: TGTGCCTGTGACACCGTACGCTCAACTACGATCAGACTGGGGGCCGCCCCTTACACCGATAAACTCATCTTT.